The 26 T cell receptor beta chains below come from one sample, sequenced in a study of post-analysis software for immune sequencing data. The library was made from cDNA and included unique molecular identifiers. TCRdb passed the PCR reads through MiXCR, listing each CDR3 protein once. The table has about 680,000 distinct CDR3 sequences, 55% to 70% seen once. The study's findings and limits: With TRBV5-6, TRBV5-1 and TRBV20-1 included, about 5 TRBV segments were more frequent in patients than in controls.

Their antigen targets remain unknown. Sequencing input: blood. Source of these receptors: a girl between 2 and 10 years old with multiple sclerosis.

The J gene is TRBJ1-2, the V gene TRBV14; D not certain. CDR1 is SGHDN and CDR2 is FVKESK in the germline V gene. V was pared by 1 base and J by 4 bases, with 7 bases between. This CDR3 spans 13 amino acids. DNA for the CDR3: TGTGCCAGCAGCCAAGTTGGTCCCTATGGCTACACCTTC. Its protein product is CASSQVGPYGYTF.

The chain couples TRBV10-3 to TRBJ2-3; either TRBD1 or TRBD2 may supply D (5 bases each). The CDR3 has 17 amino acids. The V gene's germline CDR1 is ENHRY and CDR2 SYGVKD. The V end lost 0 bases, the J end lost 0 bases, and 13 bases lay between the germline ends. In DNA, the CDR3 is TGTGCCATCAGTGAGTCGACTCGGGGCTCTAGCACAGATACGCAGTATTTT. Amino acid sequence: CAISESTRGSSTDTQYF.

The rearrangement uses TRBV12-3 or TRBV12-4 and TRBJ2-1; 7 bases map to TRBD1. There are 17 residues in the CDR3. V lost 5 bases to trimming and J lost 4 bases; unmatched junction nucleotides: 14. CDR3: CASSATPGTASYNEQFF. CDR3 sequence (DNA): TGTGCCAGCAGTGCTACCCCCGGGACAGCCTCGTACAATGAGCAGTTCTTC.

This clonotype has just a few counts. The chain employs TRBV6-6 and TRBJ1-5; a possible D gene is TRBD1 (5 bases). The CDR3 loop spans 14 amino acids. Germline V gives CDR1 MNHNY, CDR2 SVGAGI (reference sequence). Trimming took 8 bases from V and 6 from J, leaving 17 bases between them. This CDR3 reads CASQIQGRGQPQHF. The CDR3 DNA is TGTGCCAGCCAAATCCAGGGTCGGGGTCAGCCCCAGCATTTT.

The chain uses TRBV11-2 and TRBJ2-3, with 7 bases aligning to TRBD2. The junction had 5 bases not matched to a gene; V was cut back by 1 base and J by 4 bases. CDR1 is SGHAT and CDR2 is FQNNGV in the germline V gene. The CDR3 is 15 residues long. DNA for the CDR3: TGTGCCAGCAGCTTAGGCCCTGGACTAGCAGATACGCAGTATTTT. It yields the protein CASSLGPGLADTQYF.

With regard to this clonotype: The junction departs from the called germline gene at one end, perhaps through a read error. V gene TRBV7-2 combines with J gene TRBJ2-7; TRBD2 aligns across 7 bases. There are 13 residues in the CDR3. The germline gives CDR1 SGHTA, CDR2 FQGNSA. The CDR3 loop reads CASSVPKSREQYF. The CDR3 region has the DNA TGTGCCAGCAGCGTCCCCAAATCGCGGGAGCAGTATTTC.

V usage is TRBV11-2 and J usage is TRBJ2-1; a possible D gene is TRBD1 (6 bases). The CDR3 is made up of 13 amino acids. In germline, CDR1 is SGHAT, CDR2 FQNNGV. Trimming removed 1 base at V and 9 bases at J, with 10 bases between. CDR3 bases: TGTGCCAGCAGCTTAGGAGGGGGTAGTGAGCAGTTCTTC. Its protein product is CASSLGGGSEQFF.

This chain uses TRBV7-2 with TRBJ1-2; D is unresolved. Germline V gene lookup returns CDR1 SGHTA and CDR2 FQGNSA. The CDR3 has 15 amino acids. V shed 0 bases and J shed 6 bases, with 14 bases lying between them. CDR3 coding DNA: TGTGCCAGCAGCTTAGCGTATGAGCTTACCCATGGCTACACCTTC. It specifies CASSLAYELTHGYTF.

This clonotype was counted between two and nine times. This chain links TRBV6-5 with TRBJ2-6; no firm D call. CDR1 is MNHEY, CDR2 SVGAGI, per germline. The length of the CDR3 is 17 residues. Trimming left V 7 bases short and J 0 bases short, with 16 bases between. CDR3 bases: TGTGCCAGCACCCGGTGGCAGGCCAGCTCTGGGGCCAACGTCCTGACTTTC. Translated: CASTRWQASSGANVLTF.

The CDR3 DNA sequence: TGCGCCAGCAGTGGAATAGCGGGAGAGGGGGAGACCCAGTACTTC. Translated, it gives CASSGIAGEGETQYF. The chain links TRBV10-2 to TRBJ2-5, with 9 bases aligning to TRBD2. Per germline, CDR1 WSHSY and CDR2 SAAADI. With 4 bases clipped from V and 5 bases from J, the junction kept 8 bases outside the gene matches. There are 15 residues in the CDR3.

In its sample, this clonotype was seen a few times. The gene calls are TRBV29-1 and TRBJ2-6; D not certain. The germline V and J ends were trimmed by 7 bases and 0 bases, with 10 bases remaining between them. Per germline, CDR1 SQVTM and CDR2 ANQGSEA. The CDR3 has 14 residues. The CDR3 DNA follows: TGCAGCGCCGACGACAACTCTGGGGCCAACGTCCTGACTTTC. Translating it yields CSADDNSGANVLTF.

The chain carries TRBV28 and TRBJ1-2; possibly TRBD1 for D (6 bases). The germline gives CDR1 MDHEN, CDR2 SYDVKM. Trimming left V 6 bases short and J 7 bases short, with 15 bases between. The CDR3 runs 13 residues. The CDR3 sequence is CASSRGGVGGYTF. In DNA form, the CDR3 reads TGTGCCAGCAGCCGAGGGGGGGTAGGTGGCTACACCTTC.

This chain links TRBV12-3 or TRBV12-4 with TRBJ2-3; D gene ambiguous. V lost 5 bases and J lost 6, with 12 bases in between. The CDR3 length is 13 residues. The CDR3 DNA sequence: TGTGCCAGCAGTCAGAGCACCCCGGATACGCAGTATTTT. Its translation: CASSQSTPDTQYF.

The chain combines TRBV11-2 with TRBJ2-1; the match to TRBD1 covers 7 bases. Germline loops: CDR1 SGHAT, CDR2 FQNNGV. The CDR3 has 13 residues. After removal of 1 base from V and 9 bases from J, the junction contained 3 bases not matched to a gene. CDR3: CASSLGAGGEQFF. For the CDR3, the DNA is TGTGCCAGCAGCTTAGGGGCAGGGGGTGAGCAGTTCTTC. The variable domain in full, completed from reference TRBV11-2 and TRBJ2-1, reads EAGVAQSPRYKIIEKRQSVAFWCNPISGHATLYWYQQILGQGPKLLIQFQNNGVVDDSQLPKDRFSAERLKGVDSTLKIQPAKLEDSAVYLCASSLGAGGEQFFGPGTRLTVL.

This clonotype was seen a handful of times. The chain combines TRBV4-2 with TRBJ2-7; TRBD2 is a possible D gene (6 bases). V was trimmed by 1 base and J by 2 bases, leaving 18 bases between them. The CDR3 length is 17 residues. In germline, CDR1 is LGHNA, CDR2 YNFKEQ. The DNA for the CDR3 is TGTGCCAGCAGCCAAGGAGGTGGTGGAGGGAGGACCTACGAGCAGTACTTC. Translated, it gives CASSQGGGGGRTYEQYF.

The rearrangement links TRBV3-1 to TRBJ2-1, with D possibly matching TRBD1 (6 bases). This CDR3 region has 16 residues. V was shortened by 6 bases and J by 3 bases, with 18 bases between the two germline ends. Germline V lookup: CDR1 LGHDT, CDR2 YNNKEL (reference sequence). The CDR3 DNA follows: TGTGCCAGCAGTCGAACCGGGACACCGATCTACAATGAGCAGTTCTTC. It encodes CASSRTGTPIYNEQFF.

The chain has TRBV14 and TRBJ2-1; no firm D call. Germline CDR1 SGHDN, CDR2 FVKESK. With 0 bases removed from V and 8 bases from J, the gap between germline ends came to 5 bases. This CDR3 is built from 12 residues. The CDR3 reads CASSQDLYEQFF. The DNA for the CDR3 is TGTGCCAGCAGCCAAGATCTCTATGAGCAGTTCTTC.

This sequence joins TRBV28 and TRBJ2-7; TRBD2 agrees at 9 bases. Losses at the gene ends were 1 base for V and 5 bases for J; bases not matched to a gene: 3. The CDR3 length is 14 residues. In germline, CDR1 is MDHEN, CDR2 SYDVKM. Here the CDR3 reads CASSLLAGADEQYF. The CDR3 DNA is TGTGCCAGCAGTTTATTAGCGGGAGCGGACGAGCAGTACTTC.

The chain uses TRBV4-3 and TRBJ2-3, with 13 bases matching TRBD2. Germline V gene data show CDR1 as LGHNA and CDR2 as YSLEER. The CDR3 sequence is 19 residues long. The ends lost 2 bases at V and 0 bases at J; junction bases unmatched: 8. This CDR3 reads CASSQYSGTSGTSTDTQYF. The CDR3 DNA reads as TGCGCCAGCAGCCAATACTCTGGGACTAGCGGGACTAGCACAGATACGCAGTATTTT.

The CDR3 coding sequence is TGTGCCAGCAGCGTAGGAGGTTCGGGTCTGGTGGATTACGAGCAGTACTTC. Translating it yields CASSVGGSGLVDYEQYF. The V gene is TRBV9, the J gene TRBJ2-7, with no clear D. This CDR3 spans 17 amino acids. V was cut by 0 bases and J by 4 bases, with 20 bases left in between. CDR1 SGDLS and CDR2 YYNGEE come from the germline V gene.

V gene TRBV7-2 combines with J gene TRBJ2-7, with TRBD2 as a possible D gene (6 bases). CDR1 is SGHTA and CDR2 is FQGNSA in the germline V gene. Trimming removed 2 bases at V and 0 bases at J, with 14 bases between. The CDR3 loop spans 16 amino acids. The CDR3 DNA is TGTGCCAGCAGCTTACTAGGCGGGGTACACTCCTACGAGCAGTACTTC. It encodes CASSLLGGVHSYEQYF.

This chain joins TRBV9 and TRBJ2-7; D not certain. This CDR3 spans 13 amino acids. V was shortened by 2 bases and J by 4 bases, with 10 bases between the two germline ends. CDR1 and CDR2 (germline): SGDLS, YYNGEE. The CDR3 spells CASSVDGRYEQYF. CDR3 bases: TGTGCCAGCAGCGTCGACGGACGTTACGAGCAGTACTTC.

Remarks on this clonotype: In this CDR3 the conserved last residue, phenylalanine or tryptophan, is missing, so a read error is likely. The chain joins TRBV5-1 to TRBJ1-6; no clear D gene. Germline V gene data show CDR1 as SGHRS and CDR2 as YFSETQ. Between the trimmed V and J ends, which lost 4 bases and 9 bases, there was a span of 17 bases. This CDR3 has 15 amino acids. In DNA form, the CDR3 reads TGCGCCAGCAGCCCGGAGGCGATGGCGCCTTCACCCCTCCACTGT. Amino acid sequence: CASSPEAMAPSPLHC.

This sequence joins TRBV7-9 and TRBJ2-3; maybe TRBD1 (6 bases). V was trimmed by 2 bases and J by 5 bases, leaving 23 bases between them. CDR3 length: 18 residues. The germline V gene has CDR1 SEHNR and CDR2 FQNEAQ (reference sequence). The CDR3 DNA follows: TGTGCCAGCAGCTTAACCCCGATACAGGGAAGGTTTTTAGATACGCAGTATTTT. Amino acids: CASSLTPIQGRFLDTQYF.

V and J are TRBV5-4 and TRBJ2-7; the match to TRBD1 covers 9 bases. The junction had 4 bases not matched to a gene; V was cut back by 3 bases and J by 3 bases. In germline, CDR1 is SGHNT, CDR2 YYREEE (reference sequence). This CDR3 has 14 amino acids. This CDR3 reads CASSSRTGDYEQYF. The CDR3 nucleotides are TGTGCCAGCAGCTCGAGGACAGGGGACTACGAGCAGTACTTC.

The chain couples TRBV5-1 to TRBJ2-6; 7 bases align to TRBD1. CDR1 and CDR2 from the germline V gene are SGHRS and YFSETQ. The CDR3 is 18 amino acids. The trim removed 0 bases at V and 0 bases at J, leaving 6 bases unmatched. In DNA, the CDR3 is TGCGCCAGCAGCTTGGGACAGGGCCGTTTCTCTGGGGCCAACGTCCTGACTTTC. Its protein is CASSLGQGRFSGANVLTF.